Sequencing of this T cell receptor (beta chain) was carried out in a study of neurological immune-mediated disorders. This clonotype was picked up many times. Each CDR3 protein is one row after TCRdb ran MiXCR on the 5' RACE reads. The table lists tens of thousands of distinct CDR3 sequences, 3% to 3.5% of them singletons. This TCR derives from a man in his forties with multiple sclerosis. The specimen sequenced was PBMCs.

The CDR3 DNA reads as TGTGCCAGCAGCTTACTTCCCGGGGACGAGCAGTACTTC. Translated, it gives CASSLLPGDEQYF. The chain employs TRBV7-2 and TRBJ2-7, with D possibly TRBD2 on 5 matching bases. There are 13 residues in the CDR3. Trimming took 2 bases from V and 5 from J, leaving 10 bases between them. The germline gives CDR1 SGHTA, CDR2 FQGNSA.